Detailed here is one TCR beta chain. What it recognizes is unknown. The data derive from a study of CD8+ T cells in alopecia areata. Whole-study results and caveats: Mouse data revealed clearer TCR sharing than patient data did, a gap possibly tied to HLA. In scalp, tofacitinib significantly decreased clonality and expanded CD8+ clones among the top 100. Tissue-resident alphabeta T cells belonging to normal skin likewise get sequenced within scalp specimens.

Noted treatment: oral pan-JAK inhibitor, 5-10 mg twice daily. The CDR3 consists of 15 residues. V was shortened by 4 bases and J by 3 bases, with 14 bases between the two germline ends. Per the germline V gene, CDR1 is SGHNT and CDR2 is YYREEE (reference sequence). Sequencing templates came from extracted RNA that was reverse transcribed into cDNA. Assay used: immunoSEQ multiplex PCR; TCRdb lists only in-frame clones, some missing. The sample contains approximately 120,000 clones, around 60% of which appear only once. The chain couples TRBV5-4 to TRBJ1-3, with D maybe TRBD1 (6 bases). This TCR was sampled from a human donor with alopecia areata. The source material was CD4+ T cells sorted from blood, sampled at week 4, from a patient treated with tofacitinib. CDR3 sequence: CASSGGGTHGNTIYF. CDR3 nucleotide sequence: TGTGCCAGCAGCGGGGGCGGGACTCATGGAAACACCATATATTTT.